The sequence of this T cell receptor (beta chain) was determined in a study of beta chain features in type 1 diabetes. Turning to the study itself: Examination of sorted cells across all samples involved around 99 million cells.

Expressed TCRB transcripts got sequenced, as all isolated RNA was reverse transcribed. Clones were sequenced by immunoSEQ multiplex PCR, and TCRdb holds only the in-frame ones, with some missing. The sample holds roughly 730,000 clones, roughly an eighth seen once. The CDR3 loop spans 16 amino acids. The germline CDR1 and CDR2 sequences are MNHEY and SVGAGI. The J segment lost 2 bases and the V segment lost 2 bases, leaving 1 base of the junction unmatched. The authors sorted CD4+ naive, central memory, regulatory and stem cell-like memory cells via CD45RO/CCR7/CD25/CD127/CD95/CD27. Study-wide results and limits: VDJ junctions from type 1 diabetes patients carried fewer insertions and larger deletions. The similarity of naive, central memory and Treg TCRB repertoires appeared greater among patients than among healthy donors. Shortening of TCRB CDR3s, moderate but significant, appeared in all four CD4+ subsets of Type 1 diabetes patients.

In its sample, this clone was seen a few times. Its antigen is unknown. The sequence derives from a young man with type 1 diabetes. Sample: naive CD4+ T cells from blood. The V call is TRBV6-5, the J call TRBJ2-6, with 9 bases that match TRBD1. CDR3 nucleotide sequence: TGTGCCAGCAGTTACGGACAGGGGCCTGGGGCCAACGTCCTGACTTTC. This codes for CASSYGQGPGANVLTF.